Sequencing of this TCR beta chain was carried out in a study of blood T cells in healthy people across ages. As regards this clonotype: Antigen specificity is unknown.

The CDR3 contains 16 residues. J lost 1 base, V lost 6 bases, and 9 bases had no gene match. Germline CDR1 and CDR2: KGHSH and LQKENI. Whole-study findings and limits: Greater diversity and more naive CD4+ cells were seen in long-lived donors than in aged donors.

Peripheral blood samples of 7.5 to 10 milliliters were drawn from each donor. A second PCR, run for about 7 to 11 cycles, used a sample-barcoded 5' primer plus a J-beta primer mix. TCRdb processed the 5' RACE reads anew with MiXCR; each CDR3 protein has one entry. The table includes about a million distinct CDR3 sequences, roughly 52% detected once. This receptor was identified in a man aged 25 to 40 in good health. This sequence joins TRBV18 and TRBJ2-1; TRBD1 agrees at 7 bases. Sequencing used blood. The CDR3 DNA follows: TGTGCCAGCTCTCGACCAGGGACAGAGTCCTACAATGAGCAGTTCTTC. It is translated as CASSRPGTESYNEQFF.